The clone carrying this T cell receptor (beta chain) occurred a few times. Its antigen is not known. The sample belongs to a study of T-cell memory formation after mild COVID-19. Notes on the study in general: Contracting clones from day 15 to 85 showed balanced CD4/CD8; later expanders favored CD4+. Mostly located in CM and EM were contracting CD4+ clones, with contracting CD8+ clones located in EMRA. The authors did not confirm SARS-CoV-2 specificity of second-wave clones peaking day 37.

The CDR3 covers 14 residues. CDR1 and CDR2 (germline): MNHEY, SVGAGI. The ends were cut back, 6 bases at V and 0 bases at J, with 11 bases in the middle. Sample barcodes and UMIs were carried by the TCR alpha and TCR beta cDNA libraries that 5'RACE generated with constant-segment primers. TCRdb itself ran the 5' RACE reads through MiXCR, one entry per CDR3 protein. The repertoire has roughly 250,000 distinct CDR3 sequences, about 15% of them found once; the top ten carry 3% to 4.5%. The specimen was PBMCs or a T cell subset sorted from them (not recorded which). This chain connects TRBV6-5 to TRBJ1-2; D call uncertain. This TCR was sampled from a man between 18 and 29 years old who had mild COVID-19 (a few samples of this study predate the infection). Cell type and time point are not known. The CDR3 reads CASSARKANYGYTF. In nucleotides, the CDR3 is TGTGCCAGCAGCGCGAGGAAAGCTAACTATGGCTACACCTTC.